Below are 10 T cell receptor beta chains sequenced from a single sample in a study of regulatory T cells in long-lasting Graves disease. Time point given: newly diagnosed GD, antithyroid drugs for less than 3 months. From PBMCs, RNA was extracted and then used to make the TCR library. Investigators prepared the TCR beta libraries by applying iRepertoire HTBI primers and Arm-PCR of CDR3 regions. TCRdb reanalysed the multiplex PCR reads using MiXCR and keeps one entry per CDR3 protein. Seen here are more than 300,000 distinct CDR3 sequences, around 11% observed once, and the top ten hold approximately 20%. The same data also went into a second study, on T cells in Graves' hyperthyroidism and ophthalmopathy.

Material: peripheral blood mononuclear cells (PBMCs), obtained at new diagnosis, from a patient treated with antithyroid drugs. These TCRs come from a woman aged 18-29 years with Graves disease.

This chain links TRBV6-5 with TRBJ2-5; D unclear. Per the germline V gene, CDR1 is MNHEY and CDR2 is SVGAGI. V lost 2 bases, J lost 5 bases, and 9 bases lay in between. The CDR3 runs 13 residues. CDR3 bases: TGTGCCAGCAGTTACGGCTTTGGGGAGACCCAGTACTTC. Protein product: CASSYGFGETQYF.

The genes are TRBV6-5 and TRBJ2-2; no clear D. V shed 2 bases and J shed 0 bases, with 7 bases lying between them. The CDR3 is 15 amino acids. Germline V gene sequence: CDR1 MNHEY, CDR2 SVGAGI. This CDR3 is CASSYAGANTGELFF. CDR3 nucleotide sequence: TGTGCCAGCAGTTACGCCGGAGCGAACACCGGGGAGCTGTTTTTT.

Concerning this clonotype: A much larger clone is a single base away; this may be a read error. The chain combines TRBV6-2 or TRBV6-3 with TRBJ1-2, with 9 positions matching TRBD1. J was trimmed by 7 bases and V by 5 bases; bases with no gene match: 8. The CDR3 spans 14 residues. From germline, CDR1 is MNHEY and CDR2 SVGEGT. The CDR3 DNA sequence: TGTGCCAGCAGTCAAAAGAGGACAGGGGTTGGCTACACCTTC. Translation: CASSQKRTGVGYTF.

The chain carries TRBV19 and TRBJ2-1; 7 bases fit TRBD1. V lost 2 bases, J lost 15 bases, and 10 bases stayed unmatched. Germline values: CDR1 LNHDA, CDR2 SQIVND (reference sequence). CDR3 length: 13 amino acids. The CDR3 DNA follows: TGTGCCAGTAGTATATACCAGGGGGATCGGTCGTTCTTC. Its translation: CASSIYQGDRSFF.

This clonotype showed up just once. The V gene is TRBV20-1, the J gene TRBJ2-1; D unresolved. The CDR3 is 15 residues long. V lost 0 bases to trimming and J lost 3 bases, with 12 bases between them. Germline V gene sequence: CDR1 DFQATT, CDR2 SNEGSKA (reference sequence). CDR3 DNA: TGCAGTGCTAGAGACCCCCTCAAAAGCTACAATGAGCAGTTCTTC. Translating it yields CSARDPLKSYNEQFF.

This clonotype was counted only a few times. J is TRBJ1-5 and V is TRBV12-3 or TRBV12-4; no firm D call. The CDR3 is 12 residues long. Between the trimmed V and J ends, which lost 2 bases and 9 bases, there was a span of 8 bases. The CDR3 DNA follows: TGTGCCAGCAGTTTAACCCCGACGCCCCAGCATTTT. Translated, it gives CASSLTPTPQHF.

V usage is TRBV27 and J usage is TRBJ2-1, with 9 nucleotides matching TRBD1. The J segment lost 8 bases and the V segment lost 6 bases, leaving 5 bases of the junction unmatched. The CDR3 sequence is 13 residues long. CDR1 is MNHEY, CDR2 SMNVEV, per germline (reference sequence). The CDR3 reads CASSVTGGYEQFF. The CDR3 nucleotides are TGTGCCAGCAGCGTGACAGGGGGGTATGAGCAGTTCTTC.

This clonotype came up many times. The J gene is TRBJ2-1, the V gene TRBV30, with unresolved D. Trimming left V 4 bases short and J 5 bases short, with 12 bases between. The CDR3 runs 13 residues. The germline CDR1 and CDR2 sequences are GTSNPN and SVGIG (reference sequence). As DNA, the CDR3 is TGTGCCTGGACCCCCTTGGATCACAATGAGCAGTTCTTC. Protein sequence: CAWTPLDHNEQFF.

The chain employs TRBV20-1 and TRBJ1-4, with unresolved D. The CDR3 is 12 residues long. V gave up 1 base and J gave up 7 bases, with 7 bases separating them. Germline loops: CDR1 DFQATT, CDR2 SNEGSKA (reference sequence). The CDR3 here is CSARAGGEKLFF. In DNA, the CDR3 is TGCAGTGCTAGAGCAGGAGGTGAAAAACTGTTTTTT.

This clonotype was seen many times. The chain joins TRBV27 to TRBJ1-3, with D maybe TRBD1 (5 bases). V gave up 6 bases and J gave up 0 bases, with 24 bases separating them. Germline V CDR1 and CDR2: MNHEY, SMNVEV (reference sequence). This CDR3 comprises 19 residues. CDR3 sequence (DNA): TGTGCCAGCAGCCTAGAGGGGTTGGTCAGGAGAAACTCTGGAAACACCATATATTTT. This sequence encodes CASSLEGLVRRNSGNTIYF.